These 18 T cell receptor beta chains were all obtained from the same sample, sequenced in a study of technical replicates of blood from a few donors. TCRdb's table, derived via immunoSEQ multiplex PCR, lists solely in-frame clones and lacks some. Of around 84,000 clones listed, about 97% are singletons. Source material: T cells isolated from PBMCs. The receptors here all came from a human donor in good health.

This chain connects TRBV27 to TRBJ1-1; 10 bases line up with TRBD1. The J segment lost 1 base and the V segment lost 5 bases, leaving 13 bases of the junction unmatched. In germline, CDR1 is MNHEY, CDR2 SMNVEV (reference sequence). The CDR3 is made up of 18 amino acids. DNA of the CDR3: TGTGCCAGCAGTCCTGGGACAGGGGTCCCCCCGCGGAACACTGAAGCTTTCTTT. Translation gives CASSPGTGVPPRNTEAFF.

The rearrangement uses TRBV27 and TRBJ1-1; TRBD1 might be the D (6 bases). The CDR3 spans 14 residues. V was trimmed by 2 bases and J by 7 bases, leaving 14 bases between them. The germline CDR1 and CDR2 sequences are MNHEY and SMNVEV (reference sequence). DNA of the CDR3: TGTGCCAGCAGTTTAGAGGGACCACAGGGTGAAGCTTTCTTT. It is translated as CASSLEGPQGEAFF.

This clone was counted a single time. This chain connects TRBV11-1 to TRBJ1-1, with D possibly TRBD1 on 5 matching bases. Germline CDR1 reads SGHAT; CDR2 reads FQDESV (reference sequence). The CDR3 covers 17 residues. Trimming shortened V by 5 bases and J by 2 bases, and 21 bases separated the two germline ends. In nucleotides, the CDR3 is TGTGCCAGCAGCCCGGGGGTGAGGCAACGATTAAACACTGAAGCTTTCTTT. It encodes CASSPGVRQRLNTEAFF.

V is TRBV6-1 and J is TRBJ2-7; 8 bases line up with TRBD1. V dropped 8 bases and J dropped 6; count of bases not matched to a gene: 6. Germline-derived CDR1 and CDR2 are MNHNS and SASEGT. This CDR3 is built from 12 residues. The CDR3 region has the DNA TGTGCCAGCTACAGGGGGGCGGGCGAGCAGTACTTC. Translating gives CASYRGAGEQYF.

The rearrangement links TRBV27 to TRBJ2-7; TRBD2 matches at 13 bases. Germline V CDR1 and CDR2: MNHEY, SMNVEV (reference sequence). Germline trimming cut 3 bases from V and 7 bases from J; bases unmatched to any gene: 9. CDR3 size: 16 residues. The CDR3 here is CASSLSRLAGGREQYF. CDR3 in DNA: TGTGCCAGCAGTTTGTCCCGACTAGCGGGAGGAAGGGAGCAGTACTTC.

For this clone: The same CDR3 can be traced to other DNA sequences in this sample. The chain carries TRBV9 and TRBJ1-1; tentative D call: TRBD1 (5 bases). The V end was cut by 0 bases, the J end by 1 base, with 7 bases between. Germline assignment: CDR1 SGDLS and CDR2 YYNGEE. The CDR3 runs to 14 residues. The CDR3 spells CASSVVGGNTEAFF. CDR3 bases: TGTGCCAGCAGCGTAGTCGGGGGGAACACTGAAGCTTTCTTT.

The genes are TRBV10-3 and TRBJ1-5; D is undetermined. V was shortened by 4 bases and J by 5 bases, with 12 bases between the two germline ends. This CDR3 has 14 amino acids. Germline CDR1 is ENHRY and CDR2 is SYGVKD. For the CDR3, the DNA is TGTGCCATCAGTGGGTCCGAACAGTATCAGCCCCAGCATTTT. Amino acids: CAISGSEQYQPQHF.

The genes are TRBV9 and TRBJ2-1; possible D gene TRBD2, 6 bases. Germline V gene lookup returns CDR1 SGDLS and CDR2 YYNGEE. V lost 2 bases to trimming and J lost 2 bases, with 11 bases between them. This CDR3 is 15 amino acids long. The DNA of the CDR3 is TGTGCCAGCAGCGTCGACGGGGGACCCTACAATGAGCAGTTCTTC. Translated: CASSVDGGPYNEQFF.

The V and J genes are TRBV6-6 and TRBJ1-1, with D possibly matching TRBD1 (6 bases). Trimming removed 4 bases from V and 6 bases from J, with 12 bases in between. The germline gives CDR1 MNHNY, CDR2 SVGAGI (reference sequence). The CDR3 spans 13 residues. This CDR3 reads CASSFGGGSEAFF. The CDR3 region has the DNA TGTGCCAGCAGTTTTGGGGGGGGCTCTGAAGCTTTCTTT.

This clone was seen once. This chain's CDR3 is CASSPAAGGIDEQFF. CDR3 DNA sequence: TGTGCCAGCAGTCCTGCGGCAGGGGGTATAGATGAGCAGTTCTTC. The V gene is TRBV28, the J gene TRBJ2-1, with 7 bases matching TRBD1. In germline, CDR1 is MDHEN, CDR2 SYDVKM. This CDR3 spans 15 amino acids. Unmatched junction bases numbered 12, after V lost 5 bases and J lost 8 bases.

The rearrangement joins TRBV7-7 to TRBJ2-7; tentative D call: TRBD1 (6 bases). The CDR3 consists of 14 residues. The germline V gene has CDR1 SSHAT and CDR2 FNYEAQ (reference sequence). V dropped 5 bases and J dropped 0 bases, with 11 bases sitting between them. The CDR3 bases are TGTGCCAGCAGCAAAGACAGGAGCTCCTACGAGCAGTACTTC. Its translation: CASSKDRSSYEQYF.

The V gene is TRBV15, the J gene TRBJ2-7; 7 nucleotides line up with TRBD1. The CDR3 sequence is 14 residues long. The germline gives CDR1 LNHNV, CDR2 YYDKDF (reference sequence). V lost 7 bases and J lost 2; bases outside the gene matches: 8. The CDR3 loop reads CATKRVGGTYEQYF. Here the CDR3 DNA reads TGTGCCACCAAACGAGTAGGGGGCACCTACGAGCAGTACTTC. Full variable domain (missing parts from reference TRBV15 and TRBJ2-7): DAMVIQNPRYQVTQFGKPVTLSCSQTLNHNVMYWYQQKSSQAPKLLFHYYDKDFNNEADTPDNFQSRRPNTSFCFLDIRSPGLGDTAMYLCATKRVGGTYEQYFGPGTRLTVT.

The CDR3 coding sequence is TGCGCCAGCAGTAGCTTAGGACAGGGGTACACTGAAGCTTTCTTT. Its protein product is CASSSLGQGYTEAFF. This chain links TRBV5-1 with TRBJ1-1; 9 bases match TRBD1. CDR1 and CDR2 from the germline V gene are SGHRS and YFSETQ. V shed 5 bases and J 3 bases; nucleotides not matched to a gene: 8. The CDR3 is 15 amino acids.

V usage is TRBV27 and J usage is TRBJ1-2; no reliable D call. The V end lost 0 bases, the J end lost 0 bases, and 11 bases lay between the germline ends. This CDR3 contains 16 residues. Per the germline V gene, CDR1 is MNHEY and CDR2 is SMNVEV (reference sequence). The CDR3 is CASSLSPPTTNYGYTF. CDR3 sequence (DNA): TGTGCCAGCAGTTTATCTCCGCCGACAACTAACTATGGCTACACCTTC.

The genes are TRBV30 and TRBJ2-3; the match to TRBD2 covers 13 bases. The V and J ends lost 8 bases and 3 bases, in that order; junction bases with no gene match: 2. Germline CDR1 and CDR2: GTSNPN and SVGIG (reference sequence). The CDR3 covers 13 residues. CDR3 loop: CAQTSGGTDTQYF. CDR3 DNA sequence: TGTGCCCAGACTAGCGGGGGGACAGATACGCAGTATTTT.

The chain carries TRBV6-5 and TRBJ1-5, with no clear D. This CDR3 spans 13 amino acids. In germline, CDR1 is MNHEY, CDR2 SVGAGI. Between the trimmed V and J ends, which lost 5 bases and 6 bases, there was a span of 11 bases. DNA of the CDR3: TGTGCCAGCAGTACATCACCGGGTCAGCCCCAGCATTTT. The encoded protein is CASSTSPGQPQHF.

This chain joins TRBV11-2 and TRBJ1-1; D uncertain. The CDR3 is made up of 15 amino acids. From germline, CDR1 is SGHAT and CDR2 FQNNGV. V lost 7 bases and J lost 0, with 15 bases in between. This CDR3 is CASTLVGIMNTEAFF. CDR3 nucleotides: TGTGCCAGCACCTTGGTCGGGATTATGAACACTGAAGCTTTCTTT.

This clone appeared a single time. The chain is built from TRBV5-1 and TRBJ2-7; D call uncertain. The CDR3 spans 12 residues. V lost 4 bases, J lost 6 bases, and 11 bases lay in between. CDR1 and CDR2 (germline): SGHRS, YFSETQ. This chain's CDR3 is CASSEPLGEQYF. DNA of the CDR3: TGCGCCAGCAGCGAACCCCTAGGCGAGCAGTACTTC.